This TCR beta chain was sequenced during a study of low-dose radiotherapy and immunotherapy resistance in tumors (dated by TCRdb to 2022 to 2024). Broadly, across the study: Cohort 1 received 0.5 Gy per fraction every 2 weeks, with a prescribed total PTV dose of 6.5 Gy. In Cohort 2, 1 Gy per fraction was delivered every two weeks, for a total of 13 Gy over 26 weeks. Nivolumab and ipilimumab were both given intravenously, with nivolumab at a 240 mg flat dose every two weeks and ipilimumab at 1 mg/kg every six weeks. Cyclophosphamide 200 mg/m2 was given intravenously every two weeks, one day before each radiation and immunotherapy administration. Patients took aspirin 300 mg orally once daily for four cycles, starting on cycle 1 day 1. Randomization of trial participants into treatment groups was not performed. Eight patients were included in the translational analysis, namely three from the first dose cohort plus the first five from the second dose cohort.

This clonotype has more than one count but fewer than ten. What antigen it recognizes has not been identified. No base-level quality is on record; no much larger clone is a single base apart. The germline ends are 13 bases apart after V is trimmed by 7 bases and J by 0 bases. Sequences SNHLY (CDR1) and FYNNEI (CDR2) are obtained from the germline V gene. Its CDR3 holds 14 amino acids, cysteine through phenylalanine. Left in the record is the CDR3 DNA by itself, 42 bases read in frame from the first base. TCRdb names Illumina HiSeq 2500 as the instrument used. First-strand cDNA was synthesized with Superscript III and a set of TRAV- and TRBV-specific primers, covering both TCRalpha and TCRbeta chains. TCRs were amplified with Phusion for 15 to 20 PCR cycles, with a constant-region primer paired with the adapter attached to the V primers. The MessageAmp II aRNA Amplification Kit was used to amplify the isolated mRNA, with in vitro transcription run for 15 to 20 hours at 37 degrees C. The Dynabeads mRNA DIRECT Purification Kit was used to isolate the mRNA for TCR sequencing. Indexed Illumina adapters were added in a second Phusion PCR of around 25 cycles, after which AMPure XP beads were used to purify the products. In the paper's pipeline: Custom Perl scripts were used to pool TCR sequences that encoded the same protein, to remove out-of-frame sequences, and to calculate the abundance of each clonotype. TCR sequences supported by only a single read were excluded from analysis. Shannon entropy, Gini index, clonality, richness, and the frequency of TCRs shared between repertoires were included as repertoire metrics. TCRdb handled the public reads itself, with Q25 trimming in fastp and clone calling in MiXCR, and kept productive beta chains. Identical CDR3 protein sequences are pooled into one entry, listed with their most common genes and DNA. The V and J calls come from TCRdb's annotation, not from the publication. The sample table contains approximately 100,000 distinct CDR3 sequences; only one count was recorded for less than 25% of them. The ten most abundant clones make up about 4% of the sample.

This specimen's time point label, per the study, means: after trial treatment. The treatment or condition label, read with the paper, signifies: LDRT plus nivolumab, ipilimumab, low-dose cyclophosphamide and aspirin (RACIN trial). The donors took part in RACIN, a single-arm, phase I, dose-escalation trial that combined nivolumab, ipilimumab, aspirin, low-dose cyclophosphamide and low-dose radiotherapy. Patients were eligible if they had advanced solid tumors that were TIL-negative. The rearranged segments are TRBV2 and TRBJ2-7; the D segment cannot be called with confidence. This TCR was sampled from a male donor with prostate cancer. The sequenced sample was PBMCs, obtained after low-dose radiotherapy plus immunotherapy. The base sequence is TGTGCCAGCACCGAGAGGCCAAGCTCCTACGAGCAGTACTTC. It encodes CASTERPSSYEQYF.